One TCR beta chain is described in this entry. Antigen specificity is unknown. Every donor contributed at least one pre-ART and at least two post-ART PBMC samples. The data stem from a study of long-term antiretroviral therapy in people with HIV. Study-level findings and limits: The study collected blood between 2004 and 2017, possibly under older ART regimens. Comparison with controls showed narrower CDR3 length ranges in HIV repertoires.

The immunoSEQ assay was v3.0, run at survey level. Researchers set sequencing to target 40,000-50,000 T-cell genomes per sample. Repertoires were generated with immunoSEQ multiplex PCR, while TCRdb's copy carries only in-frame clones and drops some. The sample includes roughly 35,000 clones, 94% of them seen just once. V was pared by 0 bases and J by 0 bases, with 7 bases of the junction left unmatched. The CDR3 runs 17 residues. Per the germline V gene, CDR1 is LGHNT and CDR2 is FRNRAP. The TCR originated in a woman in her fifties or sixties with HIV. This rearrangement joins TRBV12-5 to TRBJ2-7; TRBD2 matches at 8 bases. Sequencing was performed on unsorted PBMCs, taken around 5.5 years after starting antiretroviral therapy. The CDR3: CASGLVVWRGDSYEQYF. CDR3 coding DNA: TGTGCTAGTGGTTTGGTAGTTTGGCGGGGGGACTCCTACGAGCAGTACTTC.